This entry lists 23 T cell receptor beta chains sequenced from one sample in a study of beta chain features in type 1 diabetes. Study-level points and caveats: Type 1 diabetes patients showed a moderate but significant shortening of TCRB CDR3s in all four CD4+ subsets.

Expressed TCRB transcripts got sequenced, as all isolated RNA was reverse transcribed. Only in-frame clones appear in the TCRdb table, and some are missing; sequencing was by immunoSEQ multiplex PCR. The sample contains tens of thousands of clones, about 50% of which appear only once. These receptors have no identified antigens. Sequenced: central memory CD4+ T cells from blood. The receptors were gathered from a man younger than 45 with type 1 diabetes.

The rearrangement links TRBV13 to TRBJ2-1, with TRBD2 identical over 9 bases. Unmatched junction bases numbered 2, after V lost 0 bases and J lost 8 bases. Germline-derived CDR1 and CDR2 are PRHDT and FYEKMQ (reference sequence). The CDR3 loop spans 14 amino acids. This CDR3 is CASSLGREGDEQFF. The CDR3 DNA reads as TGTGCCAGCAGCTTAGGGCGGGAGGGCGATGAGCAGTTCTTC.

This clone was recorded only once. The J gene is TRBJ2-5, the V gene TRBV18; weak D call: TRBD1 (6 bases). Trimming cost V 3 bases and J 6 bases, with 20 bases left between them. CDR3 length: 16 residues. From germline, CDR1 is KGHSH and CDR2 LQKENI. The CDR3, as DNA: TGTGCCAGCTCACCCGCCCGGACAGTGCCTGGGCAGACCCAGTACTTC. Its protein is CASSPARTVPGQTQYF.

This clone was counted between two and nine times. The chain joins TRBV30 to TRBJ1-4; possibly TRBD1 for D (6 bases). The CDR3 is made up of 13 amino acids. V gave up 3 bases and J gave up 5 bases, with 10 bases separating them. CDR1 GTSNPN and CDR2 SVGIG come from the germline V gene (reference sequence). Here the CDR3 DNA reads TGTGCCTGGAGCGGGGACAAGAATGAAAAACTGTTTTTT. Its translation: CAWSGDKNEKLFF.

The chain couples TRBV4-1 to TRBJ2-1; no clear D gene. The germline gives CDR1 MGHRA, CDR2 YSYEKL. This CDR3 comprises 15 residues. Trimming took 4 bases from V and 0 from J, leaving 10 bases between them. In nucleotides, the CDR3 is TGCGCCAGCAGCCCCTCATTAGCCTCCTACAATGAGCAGTTCTTC. Protein product: CASSPSLASYNEQFF.

The chain is built from TRBV25-1 and TRBJ2-3; TRBD2 agrees at 10 bases. This CDR3 comprises 17 residues. V gave up 2 bases and J gave up 2 bases; unmatched junction bases: 7. Looked up from germline, CDR1 is MGHDK and CDR2 is SYGVNS. CDR3 amino acids: CASSEPRGLAATDTQYF. In DNA, the CDR3 is TGTGCCAGCAGTGAACCCCGAGGACTAGCGGCCACAGATACGCAGTATTTT. The variable domain in full, with the rest retrieved from reference TRBV25-1 and TRBJ2-3, is EADIYQTPRYLVIGTGKKITLECSQTMGHDKMYWYQQDPGMELHLIHYSYGVNSTEKGDLSSESTVSRIRTEHFPLTLESARPSHTSQYLCASSEPRGLAATDTQYFGPGTRLTVL.

The chain combines TRBV18 with TRBJ1-1, with 7 bases aligning to TRBD1. V lost 3 bases, J lost 6 bases, and 7 bases stayed unmatched. The CDR3 sequence is 14 residues long. Germline CDR1 and CDR2: KGHSH and LQKENI. CDR3 nucleotides: TGTGCCAGCTCACCCGACAGGGCTAGGGCTGAAGCTTTCTTT. Its protein is CASSPDRARAEAFF.

The V and J genes are TRBV6-1 and TRBJ1-1; 7 nucleotides match TRBD1. The CDR3 loop spans 14 amino acids. Trimming cost V 4 bases and J 1 base; bases outside gene matches: 3. Per germline, CDR1 MNHNS and CDR2 SASEGT. CDR3 sequence: CASSVGTANTEAFF. The CDR3, as DNA: TGTGCCAGCAGTGTCGGGACAGCGAACACTGAAGCTTTCTTT.

To note about this clone: The identical CDR3 is also encoded by other nucleotide sequences in the sample. V gene TRBV5-4 combines with J gene TRBJ2-2, with a possible D match to TRBD2 (6 bases). The CDR3 consists of 15 residues. Trimming left V 0 bases short and J 5 bases short, with 11 bases between. The V gene's germline CDR1 is SGHNT and CDR2 YYREEE (reference sequence). CDR3 sequence reads: CASSLAAGGTGELFF. The CDR3 coding sequence is TGTGCCAGCAGCTTGGCAGCGGGCGGGACCGGGGAGCTGTTTTTT.

In its sample, this clone was seen a few times. Other DNA sequences in this sample translate to the same CDR3. The genes are TRBV11-2 and TRBJ2-5, with D uncertain. The CDR3 length is 13 residues. V dropped 3 bases and J dropped 5 bases, with 10 bases sitting between them. CDR1 SGHAT and CDR2 FQNNGV come from the germline V gene. The CDR3 region is CASSFSGEETQYF. CDR3 DNA: TGTGCCAGCAGCTTCTCCGGTGAGGAGACCCAGTACTTC.

This clone was seen a handful of times. The rearrangement links TRBV29-1 to TRBJ2-5; tentatively, D is TRBD2 (5 bases). Germline-derived CDR1 and CDR2 are SQVTM and ANQGSEA. The CDR3 totals 14 residues. The ends were cut back, 0 bases at V and 5 bases at J, with 13 bases in the middle. CDR3: CSVEDRRQRETQYF. The CDR3 nucleotides read TGCAGCGTTGAAGATCGGAGGCAGAGGGAGACCCAGTACTTC. Combining the CDR3 with reference TRBV29-1 and TRBJ2-5 gives the whole variable domain SAVISQKPSRDICQRGTSLTIQCQVDSQVTMMFWYRQQPGQSLTLIATANQGSEATYESGFVIDKFPISRPNLTFSTLTVSNMSPEDSSIYLCSVEDRRQRETQYFGPGTRLLVL.

This sequence joins TRBV9 and TRBJ1-2; D might be TRBD1 (5 bases). V lost 0 bases to trimming and J lost 4 bases, with 13 bases between them. Germline values: CDR1 SGDLS, CDR2 YYNGEE. The CDR3 has 15 residues. CDR3 sequence: CASSVDGGGSYGYTF. The DNA for the CDR3 is TGTGCCAGCAGCGTAGACGGGGGGGGAAGCTATGGCTACACCTTC.

V usage is TRBV10-3 and J usage is TRBJ2-3; TRBD1 matches 9 bases. V was clipped by 3 bases and J by 9 bases; unmatched bases: 7. CDR1 is ENHRY and CDR2 is SYGVKD in the germline V gene. The CDR3 loop spans 14 amino acids. CDR3 in amino acids: CAISDGTGRGTQYF. CDR3 sequence (DNA): TGTGCCATCAGTGACGGGACAGGGAGAGGAACGCAGTATTTT.

The chain carries TRBV15 and TRBJ1-2; 7 bases line up with TRBD1. Looked up from germline, CDR1 is LNHNV and CDR2 is YYDKDF (reference sequence). Losses at the gene ends were 1 base for V and 4 bases for J; bases not matched to a gene: 6. The CDR3 length is 15 residues. The CDR3 DNA is TGTGCCACCAGCAGAGGGCTACAGGGGCCCTATGGCTACACCTTC. It translates to CATSRGLQGPYGYTF.

V gene TRBV6-1 combines with J gene TRBJ2-1; D is perhaps TRBD1 (6 bases). The CDR3 spans 12 residues. CDR1 is MNHNS and CDR2 is SASEGT in the germline V gene. Trimming removed 7 bases at V and 14 bases at J, with 18 bases between. The CDR3 DNA sequence: TGTGCCAGCAAGGAGCCGGGACATCTTAAGTTCTTC. Its translation: CASKEPGHLKFF.

The rearrangement joins TRBV11-3 to TRBJ1-1; 8 nucleotides align to TRBD1. This CDR3 contains 15 residues. V lost 5 bases and J lost 0; bases outside the gene matches: 5. CDR1 is SGHNT and CDR2 is YENEEA in the germline V gene. In DNA form, the CDR3 reads TGTGCCAGCAGCCCTCTGACAGGGGTGAACACTGAAGCTTTCTTT. Protein: CASSPLTGVNTEAFF.

The chain carries TRBV6-1 and TRBJ2-3; 11 nucleotides align to TRBD2. CDR1 MNHNS and CDR2 SASEGT come from the germline V gene. V dropped 4 bases and J dropped 0; count of bases not matched to a gene: 3. The CDR3 is 16 amino acids. CDR3 sequence reads: CASSATSGASTDTQYF. In DNA, the CDR3 is TGTGCCAGCAGTGCGACTAGCGGGGCTAGCACAGATACGCAGTATTTT.

The sample holds one count of this clone. V gene TRBV7-9 combines with J gene TRBJ1-2, with D perhaps matching TRBD1 (6 bases). CDR3 size: 15 residues. Germline CDR1 SEHNR, CDR2 FQNEAQ (reference sequence). V was clipped by 4 bases and J by 3 bases, with 15 bases between them. CDR3 region: CASSSGGQYHYGYTF. The CDR3 DNA follows: TGTGCCAGCAGCTCCGGAGGACAGTACCACTATGGCTACACCTTC.

The V and J genes are TRBV5-6 and TRBJ2-3; 9 bases agree with TRBD2. Germline CDR1 SGHDT, CDR2 YYEEEE. Unmatched junction bases numbered 4, after V lost 0 bases and J lost 2 bases. There are 16 residues in the CDR3. CDR3 sequence (DNA): TGTGCCAGCAGCTTGGCGGCGGGAGGGGTCACAGATACGCAGTATTTT. It encodes CASSLAAGGVTDTQYF.

This clone has just a few counts. This chain uses TRBV5-6 with TRBJ1-4; D is unclear. Trimming removed 4 bases from V and 8 bases from J, with 21 bases in between. The length of the CDR3 is 16 residues. Germline CDR1 reads SGHDT; CDR2 reads YYEEEE. The CDR3 sequence: CASSQPGALWAEKLFF. The CDR3 DNA follows: TGTGCCAGCAGCCAACCGGGAGCTCTATGGGCGGAAAAACTGTTTTTT.

The rearrangement uses TRBV19 and TRBJ1-5; 7 bases line up with TRBD1. Germline CDR1 reads LNHDA; CDR2 reads SQIVND (reference sequence). The CDR3 runs to 15 residues. V lost 5 bases and J lost 0; bases outside the gene matches: 4. The chain's CDR3 is CASSGQVDSNQPQHF. CDR3 in DNA: TGTGCCAGTAGTGGACAGGTTGATAGCAATCAGCCCCAGCATTTT.

The gene calls are TRBV19 and TRBJ2-5; TRBD2 matches 12 bases. CDR3 length: 18 amino acids. The germline gives CDR1 LNHDA, CDR2 SQIVND (reference sequence). Trimming took 1 base from V and 1 from J; bases not matched to a gene: 7. For the CDR3, the DNA is TGTGCCAGTAGTATAGTAGAACTAGCGGGAGGCAGCCAAGAGACCCAGTACTTC. This codes for CASSIVELAGGSQETQYF.

Only a few counts were recorded for this clone. The rearrangement links TRBV18 to TRBJ2-1, with D tentatively TRBD1 (5 bases). This CDR3 has 16 amino acids. The V gene lost 3 bases and the J gene lost 2 bases, with 14 bases spanning the gap. Per the germline V gene, CDR1 is KGHSH and CDR2 is LQKENI. CDR3 in amino acids: CASSPIGRTTYNEQFF. The DNA of the CDR3 is TGTGCCAGCTCACCGATAGGACGGACAACCTACAATGAGCAGTTCTTC.

The rearrangement joins TRBV10-3 to TRBJ1-1; 9 nucleotides align to TRBD1. Unmatched junction bases numbered 3, after V lost 3 bases and J lost 4 bases. Looked up from germline, CDR1 is ENHRY and CDR2 is SYGVKD. The CDR3 loop spans 14 amino acids. The CDR3 DNA sequence: TGTGCCATCAGTGATTACAGGGGGCCCACTGAAGCTTTCTTT. Encoded protein: CAISDYRGPTEAFF.